This paragraph covers one T cell receptor (beta chain) sequence. The target antigen is unknown. The data are from a study of type 1 and type 2 diabetes patients. Study-level results: Highly-expanded CD4+ clones were few in type 2 diabetes, median one, about 3.9% of reads.

Donors had no other autoimmune disease or infection in four weeks. Genomic DNA was the PCR template. Multiplex PCR with 30 forward and 13 reverse primers amplified the TCR beta CDR3. TCRdb re-called the multiplex PCR reads with MiXCR, one entry per CDR3 protein. Here the sample spans around 300,000 distinct CDR3 sequences, approximately 45% being singletons. Sequences were obtained from peripheral blood mononuclear cells (PBMCs). The clonotype comes from a man between 18 and 29 years old with type 2 diabetes.

The CDR3 bases are TGCAGTGCTACTGGAACTAGCAACAATGAGCAGTTCTTC. Translated, it gives CSATGTSNNEQFF. This chain links TRBV20-1 with TRBJ2-1; a possible D gene is TRBD2 (6 bases). The CDR3 covers 13 residues. Germline CDR1 reads DFQATT; CDR2 reads SNEGSKA (reference sequence). Trimming removed 4 bases from V and 5 bases from J, with 12 bases in between.